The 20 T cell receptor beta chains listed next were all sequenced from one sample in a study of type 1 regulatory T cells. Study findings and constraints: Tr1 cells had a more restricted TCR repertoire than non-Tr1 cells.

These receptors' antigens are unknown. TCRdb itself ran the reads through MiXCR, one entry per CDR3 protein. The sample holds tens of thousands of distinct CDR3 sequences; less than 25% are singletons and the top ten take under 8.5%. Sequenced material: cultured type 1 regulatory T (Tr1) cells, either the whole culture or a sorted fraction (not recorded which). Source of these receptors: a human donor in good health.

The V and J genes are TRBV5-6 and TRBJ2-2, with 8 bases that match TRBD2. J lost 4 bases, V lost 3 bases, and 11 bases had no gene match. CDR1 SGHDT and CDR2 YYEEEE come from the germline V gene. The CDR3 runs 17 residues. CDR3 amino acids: CASSSRERERFTGELFF. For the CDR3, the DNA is TGTGCCAGCAGCTCCCGAGAGCGGGAGAGGTTCACCGGGGAGCTGTTTTTT.

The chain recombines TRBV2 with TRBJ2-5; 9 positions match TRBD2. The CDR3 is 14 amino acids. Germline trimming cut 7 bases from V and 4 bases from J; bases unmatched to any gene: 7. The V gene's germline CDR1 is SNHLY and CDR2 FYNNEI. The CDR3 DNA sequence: TGTGCCAGCACCAAGCGGGAGGCGGGAGAGACCCAGTACTTC. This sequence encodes CASTKREAGETQYF.

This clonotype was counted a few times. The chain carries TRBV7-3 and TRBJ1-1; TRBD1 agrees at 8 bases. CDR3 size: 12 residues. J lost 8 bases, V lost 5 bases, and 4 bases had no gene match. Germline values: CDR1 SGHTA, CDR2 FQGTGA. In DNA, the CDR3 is TGTGCCAGCAGCGGAGGGACAGGCGAAGCTTTCTTT. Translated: CASSGGTGEAFF.

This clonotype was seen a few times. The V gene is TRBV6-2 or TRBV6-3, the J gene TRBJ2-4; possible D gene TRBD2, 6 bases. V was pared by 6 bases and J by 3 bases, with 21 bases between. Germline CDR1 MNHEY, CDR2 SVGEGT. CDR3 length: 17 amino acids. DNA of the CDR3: TGTGCCAGCAGCGATTCGGGAGCCGGATTAGTCAAAAACATTCAGTACTTC. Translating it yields CASSDSGAGLVKNIQYF.

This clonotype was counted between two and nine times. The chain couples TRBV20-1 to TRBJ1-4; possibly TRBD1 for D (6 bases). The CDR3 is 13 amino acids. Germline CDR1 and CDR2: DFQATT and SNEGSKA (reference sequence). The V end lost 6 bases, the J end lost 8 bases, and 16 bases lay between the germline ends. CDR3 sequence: CSATGVGGEKLFF. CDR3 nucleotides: TGCAGTGCGACCGGTGTAGGGGGGGAAAAACTGTTTTTT.

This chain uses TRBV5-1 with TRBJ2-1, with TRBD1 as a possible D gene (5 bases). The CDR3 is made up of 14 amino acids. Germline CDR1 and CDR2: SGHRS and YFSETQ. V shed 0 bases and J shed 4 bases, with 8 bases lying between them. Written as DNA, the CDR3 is TGCGCCAGCAGCTTGGAACAGGTATACAATGAGCAGTTCTTC. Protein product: CASSLEQVYNEQFF.

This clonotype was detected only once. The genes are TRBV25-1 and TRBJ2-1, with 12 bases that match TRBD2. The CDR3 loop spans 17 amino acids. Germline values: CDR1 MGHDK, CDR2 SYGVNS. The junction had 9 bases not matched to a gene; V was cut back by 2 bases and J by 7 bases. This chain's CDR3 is CASSEEGGLAGLNEQFF. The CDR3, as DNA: TGTGCCAGCAGTGAAGAGGGAGGACTAGCGGGACTGAATGAGCAGTTCTTC.

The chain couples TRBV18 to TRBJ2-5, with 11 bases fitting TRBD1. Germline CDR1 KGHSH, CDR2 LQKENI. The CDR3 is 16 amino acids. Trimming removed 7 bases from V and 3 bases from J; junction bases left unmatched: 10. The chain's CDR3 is CASFKTQGQGEETQYF. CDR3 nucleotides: TGTGCCAGCTTCAAAACCCAGGGACAGGGGGAAGAGACCCAGTACTTC.

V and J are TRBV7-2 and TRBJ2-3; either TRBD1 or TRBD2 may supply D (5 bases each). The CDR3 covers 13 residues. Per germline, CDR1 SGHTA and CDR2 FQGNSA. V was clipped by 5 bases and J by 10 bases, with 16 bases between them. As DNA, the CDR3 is TGTGCCAGCAGCATGGGACCCATATCAGCGCAGTATTTT. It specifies CASSMGPISAQYF.

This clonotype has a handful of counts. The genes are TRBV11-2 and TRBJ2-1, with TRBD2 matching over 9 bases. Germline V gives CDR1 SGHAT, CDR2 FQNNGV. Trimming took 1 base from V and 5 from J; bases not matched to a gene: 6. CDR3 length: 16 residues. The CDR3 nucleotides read TGTGCCAGCAGCTTAGGCGCTAGCGGGAACAACAATGAGCAGTTCTTC. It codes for CASSLGASGNNNEQFF.

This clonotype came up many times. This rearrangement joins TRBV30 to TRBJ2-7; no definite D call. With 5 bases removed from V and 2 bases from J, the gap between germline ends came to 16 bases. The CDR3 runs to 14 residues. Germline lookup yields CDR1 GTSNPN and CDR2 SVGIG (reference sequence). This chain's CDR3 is CAWERVGSTYEQYF. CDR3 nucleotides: TGTGCCTGGGAGCGAGTGGGATCCACCTACGAGCAGTACTTC.

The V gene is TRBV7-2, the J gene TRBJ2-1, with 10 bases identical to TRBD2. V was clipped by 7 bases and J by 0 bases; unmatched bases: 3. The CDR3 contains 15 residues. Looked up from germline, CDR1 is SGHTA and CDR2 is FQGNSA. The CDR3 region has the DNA TGTGCCAGCACCCGGACTAGCGGCTCCTACAATGAGCAGTTCTTC. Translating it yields CASTRTSGSYNEQFF.

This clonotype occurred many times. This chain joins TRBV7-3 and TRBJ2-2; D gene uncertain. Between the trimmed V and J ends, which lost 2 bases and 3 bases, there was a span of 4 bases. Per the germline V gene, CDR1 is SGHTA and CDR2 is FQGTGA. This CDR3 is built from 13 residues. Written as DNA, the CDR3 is TGTGCCAGCAGCTTACAGCACACCGGGGAGCTGTTTTTT. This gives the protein CASSLQHTGELFF.

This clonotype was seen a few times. Here the CDR3 reads CASSNSGGPYEQYF. CDR3 nucleotides: TGTGCCAGCAGCAATAGCGGGGGCCCTTACGAGCAGTACTTC. The V call is TRBV7-2, the J call TRBJ2-7; TRBD2 matches 9 bases. The CDR3 spans 14 residues. Germline V gives CDR1 SGHTA, CDR2 FQGNSA. V dropped 5 bases and J dropped 4; count of bases not matched to a gene: 6. The full variable domain, completed using reference TRBV7-2 and TRBJ2-7, is GAGVSQSPSNKVTEKGKDVELRCDPISGHTALYWYRQSLGQGLEFLIYFQGNSAPDKSGLPSDRFSAERTGGSVSTLTIQRTQQEDSAVYLCASSNSGGPYEQYFGPGTRLTVT.

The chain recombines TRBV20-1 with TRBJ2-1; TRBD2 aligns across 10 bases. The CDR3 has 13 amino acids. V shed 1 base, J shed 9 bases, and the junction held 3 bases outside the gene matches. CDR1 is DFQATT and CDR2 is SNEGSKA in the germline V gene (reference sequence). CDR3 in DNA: TGCAGTGCTAGAGCTAGCGGGAGAGCTGAGCAGTTCTTC. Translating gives CSARASGRAEQFF.

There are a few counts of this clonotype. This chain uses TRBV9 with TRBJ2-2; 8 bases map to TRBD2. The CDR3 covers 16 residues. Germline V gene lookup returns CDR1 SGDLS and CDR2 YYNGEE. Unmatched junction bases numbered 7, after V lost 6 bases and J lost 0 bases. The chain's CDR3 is CASTLLAGSNTGELFF. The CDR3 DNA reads TGTGCCAGCACCCTTCTAGCGGGTTCGAACACCGGGGAGCTGTTTTTT.

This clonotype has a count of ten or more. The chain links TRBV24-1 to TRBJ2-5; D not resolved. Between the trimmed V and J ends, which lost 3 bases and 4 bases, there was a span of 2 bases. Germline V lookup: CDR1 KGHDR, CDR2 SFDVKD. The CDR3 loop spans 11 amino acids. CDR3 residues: CATSDRETQYF. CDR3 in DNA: TGTGCCACCAGTGATAGAGAGACCCAGTACTTC.

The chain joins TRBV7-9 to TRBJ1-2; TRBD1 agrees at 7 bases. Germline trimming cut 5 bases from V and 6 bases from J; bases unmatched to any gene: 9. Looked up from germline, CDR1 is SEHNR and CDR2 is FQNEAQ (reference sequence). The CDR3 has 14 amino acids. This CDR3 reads CASSLRQGEDGYTF. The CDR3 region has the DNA TGTGCCAGCAGCCTCCGACAGGGAGAGGATGGCTACACCTTC.

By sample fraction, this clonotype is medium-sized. CDR3: CASSSGTIDEQYF. Written as DNA, the CDR3 is TGTGCCAGCAGCTCCGGGACAATCGACGAGCAGTACTTC. The chain has TRBV7-3 and TRBJ2-7; a weak D match, TRBD1 (6 bases). Germline V gives CDR1 SGHTA, CDR2 FQGTGA. Trimming cost V 4 bases and J 5 bases, with 12 bases left between them. The CDR3 consists of 13 residues.

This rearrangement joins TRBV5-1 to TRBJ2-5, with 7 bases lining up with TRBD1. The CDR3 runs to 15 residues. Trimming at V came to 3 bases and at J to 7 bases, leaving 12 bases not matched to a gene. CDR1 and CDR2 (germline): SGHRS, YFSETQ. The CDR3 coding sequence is TGCGCCAGCAGCTGGACTGGACAGGAAAGCGGGACCCAGTACTTC. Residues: CASSWTGQESGTQYF.